Included here is one T cell receptor (beta chain) sequence, with context. As yet, its antigen is unknown. This CDR3 has 14 residues. Germline assignment: CDR1 SQVTM and CDR2 ANQGSEA. The V segment lost 4 bases and the J segment 2 bases; nucleotides outside the gene matches: 8. This record comes from a study of OX40 agonist ivuxolimab in advanced cancers. Study overall: Patients' therapy was ivuxolimab, an antibody that acts as an agonist of OX40 (CD134). Two patients with cutaneous melanoma and one with hepatocellular carcinoma, three in total, showed partial responses. Each patient was given ivuxolimab into a vein every 2 weeks, at 0.01 to 10 mg/kg. Study-level results: Doses of 0.1 to 3.0 mg/kg were accompanied by clonal expansion of CD4+ and CD8+ blood T cells by week 6.

Method: immunoSEQ multiplex PCR; TCRdb's copy keeps in-frame clones and lacks some. Here the sample spans about 100,000 clones, about 91% being singletons. The origin of this receptor is an adult with an advanced solid tumor such as melanoma, head and neck, liver or kidney cancer. The chain joins TRBV29-1 to TRBJ2-7, with TRBD2 identical over 7 bases. The sample in question was CD4+ or CD8+ T cells sorted from blood, obtained in a trial of the OX40 agonist ivuxolimab. CDR3 protein: CSVGGGRGAYEQYF. CDR3 coding DNA: TGCAGCGTTGGCGGCGGGAGAGGCGCCTACGAGCAGTACTTC.